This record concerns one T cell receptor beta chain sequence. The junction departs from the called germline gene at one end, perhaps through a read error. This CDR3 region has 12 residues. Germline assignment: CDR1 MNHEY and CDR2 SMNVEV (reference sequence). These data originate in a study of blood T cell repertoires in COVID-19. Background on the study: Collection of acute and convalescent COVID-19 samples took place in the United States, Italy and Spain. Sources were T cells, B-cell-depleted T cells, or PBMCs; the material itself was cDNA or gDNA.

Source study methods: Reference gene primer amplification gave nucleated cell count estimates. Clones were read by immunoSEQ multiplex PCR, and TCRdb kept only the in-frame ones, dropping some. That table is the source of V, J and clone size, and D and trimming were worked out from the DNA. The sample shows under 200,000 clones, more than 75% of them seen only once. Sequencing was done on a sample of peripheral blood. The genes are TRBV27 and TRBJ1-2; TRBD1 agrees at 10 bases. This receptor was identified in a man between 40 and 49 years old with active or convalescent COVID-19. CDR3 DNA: TGTGCCAGCAGTTCCCTTGGACAGGGGGAGACTTTT. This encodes CASSSLGQGETF.